This T cell receptor (beta chain) was sequenced in a study of blood T cell repertoires in COVID-19. The CDR3 has 14 amino acids. Germline CDR1 reads MDHEN; CDR2 reads SYDVKM. V lost 6 bases to trimming and J lost 10 bases; unmatched junction nucleotides: 6. Seattle patient enrollment occurred during active infection, with longitudinal follow-up thereafter. Assay: immunoSEQ multiplex PCR; the TCRdb copy retains only in-frame clones and omits some. The table records 150,000 to 200,000 clones, about 90% of them present only once. Sequencing was done on a sample of peripheral blood. The chain combines TRBV28 with TRBJ2-1; TRBD2 matches 13 bases. The TCR originated in a man aged 25 to 40 with COVID-19, enrolled during active disease. The CDR3 DNA reads TGTGCCAGCAGCTGGACTAGCGGGAGCAGAGAGCAGTTCTTC. This sequence encodes CASSWTSGSREQFF.